These 9 T cell receptor beta chains were all obtained from the same sample, sequenced in a study of cytomegalovirus exposure and HLA in healthy donors (dated by TCRdb to the late 2010s). The library came from the immunoSEQ multiplex PCR assay. For the multiplex PCR, a mixture combining 60 forward primers for TCR Vbeta segments and 13 reverse primers for TCR Jbeta segments was used. TCRdb obtained this table from immuneACCESS and retained in-frame rearrangements with V and J assigned. These tables miss some clones; where compared with another copy, unresolved V genes account for less than half of the shortfall, and the remainder is unexplained. The sample table holds about 110,000 clones, of which about 80% were seen once. The leading ten clones occupy more than 6% of the sample. Sequenced material: PBMCs. These receptors all come from a woman aged 45-59 years in good health and CMV-seropositive.

The chain has TRBV9 and TRBJ2-2; 8 bases line up with TRBD2. The germline V gene has CDR1 SGDLS and CDR2 YYNGEE. CDR3 length: 16 residues. The J segment lost 0 bases and the V segment lost 3 bases, leaving 4 bases of the junction unmatched. The CDR3 nucleotides are TGTGCCAGCAGCGAGAGGACTAGCACGAACACCGGGGAGCTGTTTTTT. Its protein product is CASSERTSTNTGELFF.

V is TRBV10-3 and J is TRBJ2-3, with D possibly TRBD2 on 5 matching bases. Germline V gene data show CDR1 as ENHRY and CDR2 as SYGVKD. The CDR3 runs to 13 residues. The V end lost 3 bases, the J end lost 3 bases, and 7 bases lay between the germline ends. CDR3 residues: CAISERETDTQYF. The CDR3 DNA is TGTGCCATCAGTGAACGGGAAACAGATACGCAGTATTTT.

This clone was observed once. The chain uses TRBV4-1 and TRBJ2-2; D is uncertain. Germline values: CDR1 MGHRA, CDR2 YSYEKL. The CDR3 runs to 16 residues. Trimming removed 4 bases from V and 0 bases from J, with 12 bases in between. The CDR3 nucleotides read TGCGCCAGCAGCCGGAGACCGGAAACGAACACCGGGGAGCTGTTTTTT. It codes for CASSRRPETNTGELFF.

This clone was counted once. The rearrangement links TRBV19 to TRBJ2-2, with 8 bases that match TRBD2. V was pared by 6 bases and J by 1 base, with 4 bases of the junction left unmatched. The CDR3 loop spans 15 amino acids. Germline V lookup: CDR1 LNHDA, CDR2 SQIVND (reference sequence). The DNA of the CDR3 is TGTGCCAGTAGCCGGGAGGGCCGGAACACCGGGGAGCTGTTTTTT. This gives the protein CASSREGRNTGELFF.

The chain combines TRBV6-5 with TRBJ2-1; tentative D call: TRBD2 (6 bases). The CDR3 covers 13 residues. V was shortened by 6 bases and J by 10 bases, with 16 bases between the two germline ends. The germline V gene encodes CDR1 MNHEY and CDR2 SVGAGI. CDR3 amino acids: CASSSLRAGEQFF. In nucleotides, the CDR3 is TGTGCCAGCAGCTCTCTGCGGGCGGGGGAGCAGTTCTTC.

This chain joins TRBV7-9 and TRBJ2-3; a possible D gene is TRBD2 (6 bases). The germline V gene encodes CDR1 SEHNR and CDR2 FQNEAQ (reference sequence). CDR3 length equals 16 residues. V lost 5 bases to trimming and J lost 3 bases, with 18 bases between them. CDR3 coding DNA: TGTGCCAGCAGCCCCGGGAGCGGCGCGGGAACAGATACGCAGTATTTT. This codes for CASSPGSGAGTDTQYF.

This clone has a single count. The rearrangement links TRBV11-2 to TRBJ2-5; tentative D call: TRBD1 (6 bases). The closer fit of TRBJ2-7 to the DNA end suggests the J call may be wrong. There are 15 residues in the CDR3. The germline gives CDR1 SGHAT, CDR2 FQNNGV. As DNA, the CDR3 is TGTGCCAGCAGCTTGGCCCCAGGGGCCCACTACGAGCAGTACTTC. This gives the protein CASSLAPGAHYEQYF.

V gene TRBV28 combines with J gene TRBJ2-1; 12 nucleotides line up with TRBD1. The germline V gene encodes CDR1 MDHEN and CDR2 SYDVKM. This CDR3 is built from 15 residues. J gave up 10 bases and V 8 bases, and 12 bases lay outside the gene matches. The CDR3 is CASHHSGQGAGEQFF. CDR3 bases: TGTGCCAGCCATCATTCGGGACAGGGGGCTGGAGAGCAGTTCTTC.

This sequence joins TRBV2 and TRBJ2-7; D remains unclear. The CDR3 is 12 residues long. From germline, CDR1 is SNHLY and CDR2 FYNNEI. Between the trimmed V and J ends, which lost 6 bases and 2 bases, there was a span of 8 bases. The CDR3 loop is CASRARTYEQYF. The CDR3 DNA is TGTGCCAGCAGGGCCCGTACCTACGAGCAGTACTTC.